There are many counts of the clone carrying this T cell receptor beta chain. What it binds is not known. The data originate from a study of regulatory T cells in long-lasting Graves disease. General study findings and limits: Patients with persistent Graves' had lower TCR diversity than newly diagnosed patients. Samples came from peripheral blood alone, without thyroid tissue. Favored gene segments in persistent disease were TRBV28, TRBJ1-2 and TRBJ2-5.

According to the study, TCR beta libraries were built with iRepertoire HTBI primers and CDR3-region Arm-PCR. TCRdb reanalysed the multiplex PCR reads using MiXCR and keeps one entry per CDR3 protein. There are hundreds of thousands of distinct CDR3 sequences in the sample; 16% occur only once, and about 27% lies in the top ten. Germline CDR1 reads KGHSH; CDR2 reads LQKENI. Trimming removed 2 bases from V and 1 base from J, with 11 bases in between. This CDR3 is 15 amino acids long. Time point given: newly diagnosed GD, antithyroid drugs for less than 3 months. PBMCs provided the RNA from which the TCR library was made. A further study also used this sample, focusing on T cells in Graves' hyperthyroidism and ophthalmopathy.

The sequencing used peripheral blood mononuclear cells (PBMCs), collected at new diagnosis, from a patient treated with antithyroid drugs. This chain links TRBV18 with TRBJ1-2; D is unclear. This receptor was obtained from a man aged 40-50 years with Graves disease. CDR3 sequence: CASSPSPGSNYGYTF. CDR3 nucleotide sequence: TGTGCCAGCTCACCAAGTCCCGGCAGTAACTATGGCTACACCTTC.